The present T cell receptor beta chain was sequenced within a study of blood T cells in healthy people across ages (dated by TCRdb to about 2015). Some background on the complete study: In model experiments, template switching captured roughly one uniquely barcoded TCR beta cDNA molecule for every two T cells. Using deep sequencing normalized with unique cDNA molecular identifiers, the study measured how TCR beta repertoire diversity changes with age. Four age groups were formed from the donors: young (average about 17 years), middle-aged (around 37), aged (roughly 58) and long-lived (around 82). To avoid experimental bias, donors of different ages were distributed randomly across sequencing lanes. For two donors (one aged 18 to 29 and one aged 80 or older), the study analyzed two additional independent replicas of 1 million unique cDNA reads from the same blood draw.

A note on this clonotype: Its antigen has not been determined. The sample holds no much larger clone one base away, and base qualities are not on file.

Libraries came from 5' RACE. The reads were generated on an Illumina HiSeq 2500. A second PCR of about 6 to 11 cycles was run with a J-beta primer mix and a sample-barcoded 5' primer. A template-switch 5' adaptor carrying 12 random nucleotides introduced a unique molecular identifier onto each TCR beta cDNA molecule. Each sample yielded at least 3 million CDR3-containing paired-end reads. First-strand cDNA was synthesized from all RNA with the Mint cDNA synthesis kit, primed by a TRBC-specific oligonucleotide. All cDNA was treated with uracil-DNA glycosylase and then went through a first 18-cycle PCR with the universal primers M1SS and BC2_uni_R. The study's own analysis went as follows. Each sample was normalized by randomly selecting 1 million high-quality reads, each carrying a distinct molecular identifier. Reads with shared molecular identifiers were discarded instead of being binned into consensus sequences. CDR3 identification, clonotype clustering and error correction used MiTCR with a Q25 quality threshold and the strictest error-elimination algorithm. Lower-bound total TCR beta diversity was estimated with a nonparametric unseen species model using Euler transformation. Clones were called with MiXCR by TCRdb after fastp trimmed the public reads at Q25, and only in-frame beta chains were retained. Rows matching on CDR3 protein sequence are summarized as one entry with the most common DNA and genes. TCRdb, rather than the study authors, made the V and J calls. The sample table holds roughly 410,000 distinct CDR3 sequences, of which 50% to 60% were seen once. The leading ten clones occupy roughly 51% of the sample.

V sheds 4 bases and J sheds 5 bases, leaving 12 bases between their ends. Reading the germline V gene gives CDR1 SGHTA and CDR2 FQGNSA. The CDR3 spans 14 residues, from the cysteine through the phenylalanine. Just the 42-base CDR3 DNA is kept, in frame starting at base 1. The 39 donors, aged about 6 to 95 years, were systemically healthy Caucasian individuals from Russia. Ten milliliters of peripheral blood were drawn from each donor into EDTA-treated Vacutainer tubes. Ficoll-Paque density-gradient centrifugation was used to isolate PBMCs, with at least 6 million obtained per sample. Total RNA was extracted from PBMCs with Trizol reagent, with at least 6 micrograms obtained per sample. For every donor, an aliquot of PBMCs went through flow cytometry to measure the percentages of naive CD45RAhigh/CD27high T cells. General findings and caveats noted by the study authors: Observed TCR beta diversity per million T cells fell roughly linearly with age, and a significant reduction was already apparent by age around 44. Observed TCR beta diversity correlated strongly with the percentage of naive T cells measured by flow cytometry. Total diversity estimates from one million sequenced T cells were considered lower bounds and underestimates. Compared with the aged group, the long-lived group had more naive CD4+ T cells, fewer expanded clones and increased TCR diversity, a pattern suggesting age selection. Since profiling was done on bulk unsorted PBMCs, naive and antigen-experienced compartments could not be conclusively compared. Because donor CMV infection status was unknown, age-related changes in expanded clonotypes were potentially confounded.

In this chain, TRBV7-2 is recombined with TRBJ2-1, with the D gene tentatively TRBD1 or TRBD2, based on 5 matching bases in each. This receptor was obtained from a man aged 55 to 70 in good health. The sequenced material came from blood. The CDR3 in this case is CASSSPRGNNEQFF. In nucleotide form, the sequence is TGTGCCAGCAGCTCGCCCCGGGGCAACAATGAGCAGTTCTTC.